Listed below are T cell receptor beta chains from one sample, sequenced in a study of blood T cell repertoires in COVID-19. The protocol was immunoSEQ multiplex PCR, while the TCRdb copy is restricted to in-frame clones and leaves out a portion. The data show roughly 150,000 clones, over 80% seen once. Sequenced material: PBMCs or T cells enriched from blood (not recorded which). These receptors all come from a man aged 65 to 85 who had been exposed to COVID-19. Each CDR3 is given without its conserved first and last residue.

j_call: TRBJ2-6
v_call: TRBV28
cdr3_aa: ASSSGEGLTSGANVLT

j_call: TRBJ1-5
v_call: TRBV7-2
cdr3_aa: ASSLERGNQPQH

j_call: TRBJ2-5
v_call: TRBV18
cdr3_aa: ASSQVYQETQY

j_call: TRBJ1-1
v_call: TRBV7-2
cdr3_aa: ASSITGSPEAF

j_call: TRBJ2-5
v_call: TRBV3-1/TRBV3-2
cdr3_aa: ASSRLAPETQY

j_call: TRBJ1-3
v_call: TRBV4-1
cdr3_aa: ASSQDLRLHSGNTIY

j_call: TRBJ2-3
v_call: TRBV28
cdr3_aa: ASSGGLGLAGGSTDTQY

j_call: TRBJ1-1
v_call: TRBV25-1
cdr3_aa: ASSESDVAGTEAF

j_call: TRBJ2-1
v_call: TRBV2
cdr3_aa: ASSRLGAGPPYNEQF

j_call: TRBJ2-1
v_call: TRBV7-2
cdr3_aa: ASSFGGGYNEQF

j_call: TRBJ1-2
v_call: TRBV5-5
cdr3_aa: ASSLIAGSANYGYT

j_call: TRBJ2-6
v_call: TRBV4-3
cdr3_aa: ASSQERLAGSSGANVLT

j_call: TRBJ1-2
v_call: TRBV18
cdr3_aa: ASSPPSDRGYGYT

j_call: TRBJ2-7
v_call: TRBV6-5
cdr3_aa: ASSSFRGEQY

j_call: TRBJ1-1
v_call: TRBV20-1
cdr3_aa: SASAGSTEAF

j_call: TRBJ1-4
v_call: TRBV6-1
cdr3_aa: ASSEPGVGEKLF

j_call: TRBJ2-7
v_call: TRBV18
cdr3_aa: ASSPGRTYEQY

j_call: TRBJ1-1
v_call: TRBV4-1
cdr3_aa: ASSQDKRQGGTEAF

j_call: TRBJ1-5
v_call: TRBV5-1
cdr3_aa: ASSSNGGNQPQH

j_call: TRBJ2-7
v_call: TRBV4-2
cdr3_aa: ASSQTDRAEQY

j_call: TRBJ2-2
v_call: TRBV6-4
cdr3_aa: ASSKGLAGAGELF

j_call: TRBJ1-1
v_call: TRBV10-3
cdr3_aa: ASMGQPNTEAF

j_call: TRBJ1-5
v_call: TRBV19
cdr3_aa: ASSLLDRDSQPQH

j_call: TRBJ2-1
v_call: TRBV23-1
cdr3_aa: ASSSIQGHNEQF

j_call: TRBJ1-2
v_call: TRBV5-1
cdr3_aa: ASSLESARGYGYT

j_call: TRBJ2-7
v_call: TRBV2
cdr3_aa: ASKGGPSYEQY

j_call: TRBJ1-2
v_call: TRBV18
cdr3_aa: ASSPLLTGEFGYT

j_call: TRBJ1-5
v_call: TRBV10-3
cdr3_aa: AISESQGEPQH

j_call: TRBJ1-3
v_call: TRBV14
cdr3_aa: ASSHRVAGNTIY

j_call: TRBJ1-1
v_call: TRBV7-6
cdr3_aa: ASSSLPSRGGNEAF

j_call: TRBJ1-6
v_call: TRBV2
cdr3_aa: ASTSRYNSPLH

j_call: TRBJ2-1
v_call: TRBV7-3
cdr3_aa: ASSLIPRASGDGEQF

j_call: TRBJ1-2
v_call: TRBV7-9
cdr3_aa: ASSLRQLGNGYT

j_call: TRBJ1-1
v_call: TRBV25-1
cdr3_aa: ASSELRGVESEAF

j_call: TRBJ1-2
v_call: TRBV7-2
cdr3_aa: ASSGASGYGYT

j_call: TRBJ2-3
v_call: TRBV7-2
cdr3_aa: ASSLAGSSTDTQY

j_call: TRBJ2-2
v_call: TRBV6-2/TRBV6-3
cdr3_aa: ASSYSTSGELF

j_call: TRBJ2-5
v_call: TRBV6-5
cdr3_aa: ASSYSTRHTAGTQY

j_call: TRBJ2-5
v_call: TRBV18
cdr3_aa: ATSWGKGEQETQY

j_call: TRBJ2-3
v_call: TRBV4-2
cdr3_aa: ASSRTSGGEDTQY

j_call: TRBJ1-3
v_call: TRBV9
cdr3_aa: ASSLPGAGNTIY

j_call: TRBJ2-7
v_call: TRBV4-1
cdr3_aa: ASSPSTQGYEQY

j_call: TRBJ2-1
v_call: TRBV4-3
cdr3_aa: ASSQETSGVYNEQF

j_call: TRBJ2-7
v_call: TRBV7-2
cdr3_aa: ASSLAPRRPYEQY

j_call: TRBJ1-3
v_call: TRBV18
cdr3_aa: ASSPQQGYSGNTIY

j_call: TRBJ2-7
v_call: TRBV11-2
cdr3_aa: ASSLGGGQFYEQY

j_call: TRBJ2-1
v_call: TRBV6-4
cdr3_aa: ASSASGLLNEQF

j_call: TRBJ2-2
v_call: TRBV6-5
cdr3_aa: ASSSPSGRGTGELF

j_call: TRBJ2-3
v_call: TRBV18
cdr3_aa: ASSPLGASGDTQY

j_call: TRBJ1-4
v_call: TRBV28
cdr3_aa: ASSSGQAAANEKLF

j_call: TRBJ1-1
v_call: TRBV7-9
cdr3_aa: ASSLSLSGQTVGAF

j_call: TRBJ1-1
v_call: TRBV3-1/TRBV3-2
cdr3_aa: ASSPQGGNTEAF